This TCR beta chain is drawn from a study of CD8 T cells in ankylosing spondylitis. Study-wide findings and caveats: In reactive arthritis synovial fluid and blood, some motif variants had been reported before. With a CD8+ phenotype, disease-linked clones were relatively rare in peripheral blood. Within ankylosing spondylitis blood, a TCR beta motif made up of roughly eight highly homologous variants appeared to be characteristic. The study looked at matched synovial fluid samples from ankylosing spondylitis patients. Disease-linked clones were reported to be significantly enriched there.

TCRdb used MiXCR to reprocess the 5' RACE reads, holding one entry per CDR3 protein. The data contain 150,000 to 200,000 distinct CDR3 sequences, roughly 18% of them singletons. This clonotype was detected a few times. Antigen specificity is unknown. V was shortened by 7 bases and J by 11 bases, with 14 bases between the two germline ends. This CDR3 spans 11 amino acids. This chain links TRBV12-3 or TRBV12-4 with TRBJ1-1; D is possibly TRBD1 (5 bases). This sequence was found in a male donor with ankylosing spondylitis or in good health (not recorded which). Sequencing was carried out using blood, either unsorted or a sorted T cell fraction (not recorded which). The CDR3 loop is CASIAMGRAFF. CDR3 bases: TGTGCCAGCATCGCCATGGGACGTGCTTTCTTT.